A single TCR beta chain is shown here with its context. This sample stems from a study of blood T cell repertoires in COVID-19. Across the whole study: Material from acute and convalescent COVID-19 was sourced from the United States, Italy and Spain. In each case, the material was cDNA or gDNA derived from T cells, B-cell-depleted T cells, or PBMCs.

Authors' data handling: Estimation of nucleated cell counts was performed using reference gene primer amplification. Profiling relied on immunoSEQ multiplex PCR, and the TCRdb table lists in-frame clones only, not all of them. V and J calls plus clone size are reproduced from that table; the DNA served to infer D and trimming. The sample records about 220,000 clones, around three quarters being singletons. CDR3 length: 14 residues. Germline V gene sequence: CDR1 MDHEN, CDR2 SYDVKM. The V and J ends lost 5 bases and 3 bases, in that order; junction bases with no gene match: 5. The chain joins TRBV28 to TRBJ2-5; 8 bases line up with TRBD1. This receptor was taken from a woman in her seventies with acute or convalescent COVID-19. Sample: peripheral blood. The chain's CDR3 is CASSPQGAEETQYF. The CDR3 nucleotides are TGTGCCAGCAGTCCGCAGGGGGCAGAAGAGACCCAGTACTTC.